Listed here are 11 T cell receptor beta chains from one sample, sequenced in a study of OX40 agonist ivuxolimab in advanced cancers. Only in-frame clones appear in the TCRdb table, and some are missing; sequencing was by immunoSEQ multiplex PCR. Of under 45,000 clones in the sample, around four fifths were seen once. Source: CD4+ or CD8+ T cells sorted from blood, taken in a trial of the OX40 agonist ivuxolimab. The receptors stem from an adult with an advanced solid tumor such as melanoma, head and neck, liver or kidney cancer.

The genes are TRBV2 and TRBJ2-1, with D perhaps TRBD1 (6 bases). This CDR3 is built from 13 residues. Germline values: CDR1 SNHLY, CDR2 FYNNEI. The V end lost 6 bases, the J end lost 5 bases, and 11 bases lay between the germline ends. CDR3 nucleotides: TGTGCCAGCAGCCGGGACACAAACAATGAGCAGTTCTTC. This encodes CASSRDTNNEQFF.

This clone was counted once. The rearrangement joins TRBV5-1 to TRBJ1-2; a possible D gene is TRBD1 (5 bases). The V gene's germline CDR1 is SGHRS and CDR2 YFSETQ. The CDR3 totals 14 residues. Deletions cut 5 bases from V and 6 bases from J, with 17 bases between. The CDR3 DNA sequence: TGCGCCAGCAGTCAGACCGGGACCTCGCATGGCTACACCTTC. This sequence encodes CASSQTGTSHGYTF.

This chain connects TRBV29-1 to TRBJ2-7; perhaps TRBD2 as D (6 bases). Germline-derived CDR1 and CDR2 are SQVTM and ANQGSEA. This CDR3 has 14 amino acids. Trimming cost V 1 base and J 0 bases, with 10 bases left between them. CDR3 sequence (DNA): TGCAGCGTTGAAGGTGGGACTTTCTCCTACGAGCAGTACGTC. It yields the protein CSVEGGTFSYEQYV.

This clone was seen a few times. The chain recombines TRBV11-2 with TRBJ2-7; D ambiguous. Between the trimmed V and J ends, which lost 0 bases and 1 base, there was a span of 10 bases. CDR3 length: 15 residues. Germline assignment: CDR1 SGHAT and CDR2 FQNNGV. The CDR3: CASSLDLWSSYEQYV. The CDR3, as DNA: TGTGCCAGCAGCTTAGATCTTTGGTCGTCCTACGAGCAGTACGTC.

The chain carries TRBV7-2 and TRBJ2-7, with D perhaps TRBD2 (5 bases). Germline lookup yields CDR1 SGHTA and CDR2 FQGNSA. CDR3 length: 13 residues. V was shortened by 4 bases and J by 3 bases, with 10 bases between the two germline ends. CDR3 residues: CASSSGFHYEQYF. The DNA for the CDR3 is TGTGCCAGCAGCTCGGGATTCCACTACGAGCAGTACTTC.

The CDR3 region is CASSPVNRNTEAFF. Here the CDR3 DNA reads TGTGCCAGCAGTCCCGTGAACCGGAACACTGAAGCTTTCTTT. The rearrangement uses TRBV28 and TRBJ1-1; no firm D call. V lost 5 bases and J lost 1, with 11 bases in between. CDR1 is MDHEN, CDR2 SYDVKM, per germline. There are 14 residues in the CDR3.

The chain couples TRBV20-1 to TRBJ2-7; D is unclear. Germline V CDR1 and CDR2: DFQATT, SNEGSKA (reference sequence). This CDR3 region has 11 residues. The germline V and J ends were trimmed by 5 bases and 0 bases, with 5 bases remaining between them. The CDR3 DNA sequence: TGCAGTGCTCTTGACTCCTACGAGCAGTACGTC. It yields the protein CSALDSYEQYV.

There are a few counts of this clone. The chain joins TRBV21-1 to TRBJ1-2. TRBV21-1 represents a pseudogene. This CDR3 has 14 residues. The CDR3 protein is CASSKECGGDGYTF. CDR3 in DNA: TGTGCCAGCAGCAAAGAGTGCGGGGGGGATGGCTACACCTTC.

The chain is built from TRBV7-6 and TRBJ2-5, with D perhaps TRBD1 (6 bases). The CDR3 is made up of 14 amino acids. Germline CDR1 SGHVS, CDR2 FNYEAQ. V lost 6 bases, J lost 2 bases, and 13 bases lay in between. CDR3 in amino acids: CASSRTGSQETQYF. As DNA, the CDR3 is TGTGCCAGCAGTCGTACAGGGTCTCAAGAGACCCAGTACTTC.

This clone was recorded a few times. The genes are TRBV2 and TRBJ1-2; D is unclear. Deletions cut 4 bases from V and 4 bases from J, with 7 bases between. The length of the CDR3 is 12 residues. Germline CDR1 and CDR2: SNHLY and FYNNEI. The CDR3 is CASSGTLYGYTF. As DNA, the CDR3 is TGTGCCAGCAGTGGAACCCTCTATGGCTACACCTTC.

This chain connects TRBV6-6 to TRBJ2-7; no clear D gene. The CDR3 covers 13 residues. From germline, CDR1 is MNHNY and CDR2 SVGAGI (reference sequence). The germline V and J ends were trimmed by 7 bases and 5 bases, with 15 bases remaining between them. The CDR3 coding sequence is TGTGCCAGCAAGGAGAGTGGTAGGGACGAGCAGTACGTC. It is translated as CASKESGRDEQYV.